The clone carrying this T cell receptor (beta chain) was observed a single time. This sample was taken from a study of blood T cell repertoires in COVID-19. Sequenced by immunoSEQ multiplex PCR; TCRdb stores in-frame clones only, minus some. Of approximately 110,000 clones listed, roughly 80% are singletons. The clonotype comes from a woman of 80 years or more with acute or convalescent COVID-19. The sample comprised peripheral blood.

Written as DNA, the CDR3 is TGCACCTTGGCTTCTAGCACAGATACGCAGTATTTT. Translating it yields CTLASSTDTQYF. The chain has TRBV29-1 and TRBJ2-3, with D unclear. The V gene's germline CDR1 is SQVTM and CDR2 ANQGSEA. This CDR3 is 12 amino acids long.